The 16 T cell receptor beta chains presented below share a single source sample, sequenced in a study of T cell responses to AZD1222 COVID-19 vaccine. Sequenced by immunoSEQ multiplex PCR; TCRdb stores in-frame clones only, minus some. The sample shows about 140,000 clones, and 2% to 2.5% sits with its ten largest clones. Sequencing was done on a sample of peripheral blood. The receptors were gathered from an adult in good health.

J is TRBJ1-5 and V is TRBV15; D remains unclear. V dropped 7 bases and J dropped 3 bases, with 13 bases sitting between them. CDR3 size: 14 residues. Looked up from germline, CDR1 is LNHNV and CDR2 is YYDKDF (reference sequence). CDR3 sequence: CATTTDRTNQPQHF. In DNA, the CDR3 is TGTGCCACCACTACGGACCGTACCAATCAGCCCCAGCATTTT.

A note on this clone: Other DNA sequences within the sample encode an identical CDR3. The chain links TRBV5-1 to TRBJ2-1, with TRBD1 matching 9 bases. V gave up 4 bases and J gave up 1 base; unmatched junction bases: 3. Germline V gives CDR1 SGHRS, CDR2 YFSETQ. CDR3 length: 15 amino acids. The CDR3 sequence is CASSLGTGSYNEQFF. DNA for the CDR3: TGCGCCAGCAGCCTGGGGACAGGGTCCTACAATGAGCAGTTCTTC.

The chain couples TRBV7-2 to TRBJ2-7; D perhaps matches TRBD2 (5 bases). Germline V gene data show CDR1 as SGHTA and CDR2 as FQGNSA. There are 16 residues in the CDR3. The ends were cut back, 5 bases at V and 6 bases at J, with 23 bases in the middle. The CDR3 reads CASSPLGGQRPREQYF. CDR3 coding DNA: TGTGCCAGCAGCCCCCTCGGAGGTCAAAGGCCTCGCGAGCAGTACTTC.

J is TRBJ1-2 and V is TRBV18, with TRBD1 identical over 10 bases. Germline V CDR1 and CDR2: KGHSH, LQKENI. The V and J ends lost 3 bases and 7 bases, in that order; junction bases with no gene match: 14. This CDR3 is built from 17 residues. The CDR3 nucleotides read TGTGCCAGCTCACCTACAACCAAGACAGGGGGCGGAGTTGGCTACACCTTC. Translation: CASSPTTKTGGGVGYTF.

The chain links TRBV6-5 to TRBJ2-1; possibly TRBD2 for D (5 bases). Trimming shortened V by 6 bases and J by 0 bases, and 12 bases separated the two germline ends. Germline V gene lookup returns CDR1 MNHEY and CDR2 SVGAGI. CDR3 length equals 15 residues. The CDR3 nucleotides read TGTGCCAGCAGGAACAGCGGTAACTCCTACAATGAGCAGTTCTTC. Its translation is CASRNSGNSYNEQFF.

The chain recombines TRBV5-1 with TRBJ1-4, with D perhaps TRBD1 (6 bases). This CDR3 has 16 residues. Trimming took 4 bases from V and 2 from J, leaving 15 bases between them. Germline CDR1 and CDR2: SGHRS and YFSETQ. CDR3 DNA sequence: TGCGCCAGCAGCGGGGGCCTGGGACGGACTAATGAAAAACTGTTTTTT. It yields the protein CASSGGLGRTNEKLFF. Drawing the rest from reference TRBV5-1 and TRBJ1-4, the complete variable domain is KAGVTQTPRYLIKTRGQQVTLSCSPISGHRSVSWYQQTPGQGLQFLFEYFSETQRNKGNFPGRFSGRQFSNSRSEMNVSTLELGDSALYLCASSGGLGRTNEKLFFGSGTQLSVL.

This CDR3 is CASSLKMVRVYTEAFF. The CDR3 coding sequence is TGTGCCAGCAGCTTGAAGATGGTGAGGGTTTACACTGAAGCTTTCTTT. The chain links TRBV7-9 to TRBJ1-1; D is unclear. V shed 3 bases and J shed 3 bases, with 17 bases lying between them. This CDR3 is built from 16 residues. Per the germline V gene, CDR1 is SEHNR and CDR2 is FQNEAQ (reference sequence).

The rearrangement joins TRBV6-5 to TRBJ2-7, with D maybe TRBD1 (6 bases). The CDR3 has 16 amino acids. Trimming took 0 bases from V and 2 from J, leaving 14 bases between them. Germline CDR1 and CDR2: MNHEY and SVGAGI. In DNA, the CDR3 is TGTGCCAGCAGTTACTCGGGGGCATCTCGGGCCTACGAGCAGTACTTC. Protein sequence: CASSYSGASRAYEQYF.

The CDR3 loop reads CASSPPPVGGGNTEAFF. The DNA of the CDR3 is TGTGCCAGCAGCCCTCCGCCCGTAGGGGGAGGGAACACTGAAGCTTTCTTT. The rearrangement links TRBV7-9 to TRBJ1-1; maybe TRBD1 (6 bases). The CDR3 runs to 17 residues. The germline gives CDR1 SEHNR, CDR2 FQNEAQ (reference sequence). V lost 5 bases and J lost 1, with 20 bases in between.

The CDR3, as DNA: TGTGCCAGTAGTGGGAGAGGCACTGAAGCTTTCTTT. Protein product: CASSGRGTEAFF. V and J are TRBV19 and TRBJ1-1; D not resolved. Trimming stripped 5 bases from V and 4 bases from J, with 8 bases between. The CDR3 contains 12 residues. The germline gives CDR1 LNHDA, CDR2 SQIVND (reference sequence).

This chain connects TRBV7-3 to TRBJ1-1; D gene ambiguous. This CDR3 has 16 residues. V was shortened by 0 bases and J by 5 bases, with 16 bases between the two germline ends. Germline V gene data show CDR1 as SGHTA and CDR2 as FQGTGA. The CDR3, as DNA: TGTGCCAGCAGCTTAACGTTCGGCGGTCCGTCGACTGAAGCTTTCTTT. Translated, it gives CASSLTFGGPSTEAFF.

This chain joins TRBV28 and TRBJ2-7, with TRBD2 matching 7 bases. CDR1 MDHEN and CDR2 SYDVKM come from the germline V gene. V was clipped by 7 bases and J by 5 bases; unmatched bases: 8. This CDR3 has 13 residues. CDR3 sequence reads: CASKPGGVHEQYF. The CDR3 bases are TGTGCCAGCAAGCCGGGGGGTGTCCACGAGCAGTACTTC.

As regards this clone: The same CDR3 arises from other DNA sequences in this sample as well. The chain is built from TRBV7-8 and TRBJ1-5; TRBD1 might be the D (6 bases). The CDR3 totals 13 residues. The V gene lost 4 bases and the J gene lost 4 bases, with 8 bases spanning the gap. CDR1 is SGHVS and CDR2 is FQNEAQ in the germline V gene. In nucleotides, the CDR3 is TGTGCCAGCAGCTCCGACAGGAATCAGCCCCAGCATTTT. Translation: CASSSDRNQPQHF.

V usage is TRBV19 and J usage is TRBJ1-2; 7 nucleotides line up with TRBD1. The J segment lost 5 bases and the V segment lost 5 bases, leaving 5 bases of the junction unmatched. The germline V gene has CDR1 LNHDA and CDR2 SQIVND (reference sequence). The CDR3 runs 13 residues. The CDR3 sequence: CASSPGQIYGYTF. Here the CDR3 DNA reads TGTGCCAGTAGTCCGGGACAGATTTATGGCTACACCTTC.

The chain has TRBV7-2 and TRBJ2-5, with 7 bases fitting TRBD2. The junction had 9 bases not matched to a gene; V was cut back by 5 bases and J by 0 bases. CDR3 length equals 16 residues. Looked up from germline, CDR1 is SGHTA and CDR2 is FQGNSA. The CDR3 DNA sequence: TGTGCCAGCAGCAATATGGGCCTAGCGGACCAAGAGACCCAGTACTTC. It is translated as CASSNMGLADQETQYF.

CDR3 amino acids: CASSQETSGANVLTF. The CDR3 coding sequence is TGCGCCAGCAGCCAAGAGACGTCTGGGGCCAACGTCCTGACTTTC. The chain uses TRBV4-3 and TRBJ2-6; unclear D gene. The V gene lost 0 bases and the J gene lost 1 base, with 4 bases spanning the gap. This CDR3 comprises 15 residues. CDR1 is LGHNA and CDR2 is YSLEER in the germline V gene.